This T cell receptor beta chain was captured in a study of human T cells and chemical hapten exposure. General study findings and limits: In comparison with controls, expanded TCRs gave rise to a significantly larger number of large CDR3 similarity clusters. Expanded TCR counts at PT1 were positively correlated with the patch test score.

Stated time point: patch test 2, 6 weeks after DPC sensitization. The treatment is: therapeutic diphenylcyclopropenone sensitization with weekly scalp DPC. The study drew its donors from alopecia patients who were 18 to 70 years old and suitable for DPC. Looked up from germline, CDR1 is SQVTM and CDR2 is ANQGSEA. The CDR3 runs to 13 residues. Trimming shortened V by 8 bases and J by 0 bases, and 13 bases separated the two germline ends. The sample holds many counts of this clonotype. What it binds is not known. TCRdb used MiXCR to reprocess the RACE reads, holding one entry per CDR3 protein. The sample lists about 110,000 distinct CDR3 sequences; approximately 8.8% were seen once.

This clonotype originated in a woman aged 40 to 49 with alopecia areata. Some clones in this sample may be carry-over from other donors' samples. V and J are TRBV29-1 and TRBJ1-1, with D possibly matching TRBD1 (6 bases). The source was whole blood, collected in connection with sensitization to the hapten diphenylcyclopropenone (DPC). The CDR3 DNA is TGCAGCTCGTGGGGACATCTGAACACTGAAGCTTTCTTT. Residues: CSSWGHLNTEAFF. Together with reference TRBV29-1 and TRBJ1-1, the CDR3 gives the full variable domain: SAVISQKPSRDICQRGTSLTIQCQVDSQVTMMFWYRQQPGQSLTLIATANQGSEATYESGFVIDKFPISRPNLTFSTLTVSNMSPEDSSIYLCSSWGHLNTEAFFGQGTRLTVV.